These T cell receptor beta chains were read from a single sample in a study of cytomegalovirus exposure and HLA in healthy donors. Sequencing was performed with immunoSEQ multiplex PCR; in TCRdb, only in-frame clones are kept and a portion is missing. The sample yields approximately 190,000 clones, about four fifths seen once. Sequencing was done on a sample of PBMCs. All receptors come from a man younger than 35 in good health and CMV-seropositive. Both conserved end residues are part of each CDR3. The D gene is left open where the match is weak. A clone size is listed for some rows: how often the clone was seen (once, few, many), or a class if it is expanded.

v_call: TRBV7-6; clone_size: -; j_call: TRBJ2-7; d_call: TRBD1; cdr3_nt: TGTGCCAGCAGCTTAAAGACAGGGGGAGAGCAGTACTTC; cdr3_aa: CASSLKTGGEQYF
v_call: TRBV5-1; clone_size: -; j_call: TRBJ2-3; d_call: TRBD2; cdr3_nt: TGCGCCAGCAGCCCCAGACTAGCGGGACCCACAGATACGCAGTATTTT; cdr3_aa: CASSPRLAGPTDTQYF
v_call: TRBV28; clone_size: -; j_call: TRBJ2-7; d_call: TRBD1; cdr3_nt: TGTGCCAGCAGGAACTACGGGACAGAGGTTTACGAGCAGTACTTC; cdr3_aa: CASRNYGTEVYEQYF
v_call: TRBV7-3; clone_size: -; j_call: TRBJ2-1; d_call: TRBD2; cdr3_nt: TGTGCCAGCAGCTCTGGTGCGGTAGCGGGCTACAATGAGCAGTTCTTC; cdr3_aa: CASSSGAVAGYNEQFF
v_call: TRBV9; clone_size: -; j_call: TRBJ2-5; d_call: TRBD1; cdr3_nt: TGTGCCAGCGGTCCTCAGGGGGACCAAGAGACCCAGTACTTC; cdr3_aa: CASGPQGDQETQYF
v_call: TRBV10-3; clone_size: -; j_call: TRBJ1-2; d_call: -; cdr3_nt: TGTGCCACCCGACAGGCAACCCTTGACTATGGCTACACCTTC; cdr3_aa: CATRQATLDYGYTF
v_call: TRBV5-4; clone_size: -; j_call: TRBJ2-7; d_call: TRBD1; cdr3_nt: TGTGCCAGCAGCTATGGACAGGGGACCTACGAGCAGTACTTC; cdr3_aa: CASSYGQGTYEQYF
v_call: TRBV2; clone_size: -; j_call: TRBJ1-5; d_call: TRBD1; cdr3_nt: TGTGCCAGCAGTTCTGGACAGGGCAATCAGCCCCAGCATTTT; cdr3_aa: CASSSGQGNQPQHF
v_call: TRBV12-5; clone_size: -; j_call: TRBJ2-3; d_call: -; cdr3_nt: TGTGCTAGTGGTTTGGGGGCGAAACTCGATACGCAGTATTTT; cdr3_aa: CASGLGAKLDTQYF
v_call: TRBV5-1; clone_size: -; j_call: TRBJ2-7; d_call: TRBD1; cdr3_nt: TGCGCCAGCAGCGTCGGGACAGGGGCCTACGAGCAGTACTTC; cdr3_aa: CASSVGTGAYEQYF
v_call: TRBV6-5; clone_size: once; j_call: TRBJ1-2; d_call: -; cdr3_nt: TGTGCCACCCATTCAGGGCAGGTCGCTGGCTACACCTTC; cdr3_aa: CATHSGQVAGYTF
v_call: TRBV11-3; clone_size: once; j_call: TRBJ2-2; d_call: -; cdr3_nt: TGTGCCAGCAGCTTAGGAGGTAGCGGGAACACCGGGGAGCTGTTTTTT; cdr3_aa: CASSLGGSGNTGELFF
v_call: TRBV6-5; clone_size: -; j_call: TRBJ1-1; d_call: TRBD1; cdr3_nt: TGTGCCAGCAGTTACGGGACAGGGGGAAAGGGCACTGAAGCTTTCTTT; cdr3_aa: CASSYGTGGKGTEAFF
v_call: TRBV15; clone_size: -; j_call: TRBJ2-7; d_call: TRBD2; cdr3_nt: TGTGCCACCAGCAGAGAGGATAGCGGGAGCTACGAGCAGTACTTC; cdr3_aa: CATSREDSGSYEQYF
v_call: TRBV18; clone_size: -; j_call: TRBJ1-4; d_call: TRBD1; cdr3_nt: TGTGCCAGCTCACCACTGGGACAGTCAAATGAAAAACTGTTTTTT; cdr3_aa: CASSPLGQSNEKLFF
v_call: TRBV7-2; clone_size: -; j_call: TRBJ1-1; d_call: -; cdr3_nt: TGTGCCAGCAGCTCCCGGGGGCCCGGCGGGGGGTCTGAAGCTTTCTTT; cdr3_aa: CASSSRGPGGGSEAFF
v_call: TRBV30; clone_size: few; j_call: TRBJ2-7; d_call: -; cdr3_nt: TGTGCCTGGAGATTCAGGGGCTACGAGCAGTACTTC; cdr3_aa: CAWRFRGYEQYF
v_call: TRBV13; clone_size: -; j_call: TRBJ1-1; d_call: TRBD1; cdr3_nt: TGTGCCAGCAGCTCACAGGGGTTAAGTACTGAAGCTTTCTTT; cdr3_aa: CASSSQGLSTEAFF
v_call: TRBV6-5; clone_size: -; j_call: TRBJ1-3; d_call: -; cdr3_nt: TGTGCCAGCAGCCTCTCGACAGACTCTGGAAACACCATATATTTT; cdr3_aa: CASSLSTDSGNTIYF
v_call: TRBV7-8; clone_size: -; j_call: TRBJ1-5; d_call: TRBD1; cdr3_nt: TGTGCCAGCAGCGGACAGGGAGGCCAGCCCCAGCATTTT; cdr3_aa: CASSGQGGQPQHF
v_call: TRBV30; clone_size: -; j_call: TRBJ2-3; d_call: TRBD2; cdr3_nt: TGTGCCTGGAGTGTAAAACTAGCGGGAGGCCCTAGCACAGATACGCAGTATTTT; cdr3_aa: CAWSVKLAGGPSTDTQYF
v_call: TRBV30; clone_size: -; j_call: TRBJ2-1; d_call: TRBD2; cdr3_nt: TGTGCCTGGAGTGTAATCGGCGGGAGGAACTACAATGAGCAGTTCTTC; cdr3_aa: CAWSVIGGRNYNEQFF
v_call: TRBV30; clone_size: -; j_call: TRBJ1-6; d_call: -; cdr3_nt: TGTGCCTGGAGCAAGGAGACCTATAATTCACCCCTCCACTTT; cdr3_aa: CAWSKETYNSPLHF
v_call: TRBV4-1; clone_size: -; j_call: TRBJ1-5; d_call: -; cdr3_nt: TGCGCCAGCAGCCAAGAGAGATCGGGGAATCAGCCCCAGCATTTT; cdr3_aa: CASSQERSGNQPQHF
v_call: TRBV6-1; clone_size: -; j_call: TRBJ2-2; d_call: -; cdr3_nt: TGTGCCCCAGCAGCGGAGGGCGGCACCGGGGAGCTGTTTTTT; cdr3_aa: CAPAAEGGTGELFF
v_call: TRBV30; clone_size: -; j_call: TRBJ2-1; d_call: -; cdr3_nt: TGTGCCTGGTCAGGGGAATGGTATGAGCAGTTCTTC; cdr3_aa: CAWSGEWYEQFF
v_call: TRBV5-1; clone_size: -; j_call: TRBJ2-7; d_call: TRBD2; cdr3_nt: TGCGCCAGCAGCTCTAGCGGGAGTCAATACGAGCAGTACTTC; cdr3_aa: CASSSSGSQYEQYF
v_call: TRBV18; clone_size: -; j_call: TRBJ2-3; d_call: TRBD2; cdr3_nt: TGTGCCAGCTCACCGGGACTAGCGGGAGGGCCAGATACGCAGTATTTT; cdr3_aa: CASSPGLAGGPDTQYF
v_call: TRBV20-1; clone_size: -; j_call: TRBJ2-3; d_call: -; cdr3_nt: TGCAGTGCCAACACAGATACGCAGTATTTT; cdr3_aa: CSANTDTQYF
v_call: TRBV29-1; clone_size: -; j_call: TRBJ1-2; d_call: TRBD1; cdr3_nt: TGCAGCGTTGAGCCAGGGGGTGACTATGGCTACACCTTC; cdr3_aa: CSVEPGGDYGYTF
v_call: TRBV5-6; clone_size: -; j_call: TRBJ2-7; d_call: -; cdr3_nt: TGTGCCAGCAGCTACGGGGACTCCTACGAGCAGTACTTC; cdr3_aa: CASSYGDSYEQYF
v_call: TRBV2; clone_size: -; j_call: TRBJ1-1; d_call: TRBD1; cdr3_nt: TGTGCCAGCAGTTCAGGGGGCAGAAACACTGAAGCTTTCTTT; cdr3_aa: CASSSGGRNTEAFF
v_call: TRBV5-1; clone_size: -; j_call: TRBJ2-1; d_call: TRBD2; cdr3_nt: TGCGCCAGCAGCTTGGGGGAGGGATGGAATGAGCAGTTCTTC; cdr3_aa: CASSLGEGWNEQFF
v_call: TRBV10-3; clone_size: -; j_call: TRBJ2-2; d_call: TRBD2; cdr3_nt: TGTGCCATCAGGCCTGGGGGACTAGCGGGAGAAGGAAGAACCGGGGAGCTGTTTTTT; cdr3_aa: CAIRPGGLAGEGRTGELFF
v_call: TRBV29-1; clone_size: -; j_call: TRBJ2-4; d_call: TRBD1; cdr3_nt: TGCAGCGTTGAAGTCAGGCAGGGGGCATCCAAAAACATTCAGTACTTC; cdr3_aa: CSVEVRQGASKNIQYF
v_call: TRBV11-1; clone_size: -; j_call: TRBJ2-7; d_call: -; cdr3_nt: TGTGCCAGCGGTCCGGAGACCTACGAGCAGTACTTC; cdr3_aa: CASGPETYEQYF
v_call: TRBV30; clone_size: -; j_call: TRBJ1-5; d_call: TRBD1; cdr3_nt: TGTGCCTGGAGTGTTCAGAGAGGAGGGGGCCCTCAGCCCCAGCATTTT; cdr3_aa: CAWSVQRGGGPQPQHF
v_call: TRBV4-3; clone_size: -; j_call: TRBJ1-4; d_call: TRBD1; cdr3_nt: TGCGCCAGCAGCAGACAGGGGAGTAATGAAAAACTGTTTTTT; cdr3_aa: CASSRQGSNEKLFF
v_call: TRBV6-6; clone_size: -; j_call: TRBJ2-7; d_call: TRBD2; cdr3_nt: TGTGCCAGCAGTAGGGGCCTTAGCGGGACCTACGAGCAGTACTTC; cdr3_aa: CASSRGLSGTYEQYF
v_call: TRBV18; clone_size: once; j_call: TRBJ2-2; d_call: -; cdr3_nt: TGTGCCAGCTCAGAGAGCGGGCCATTTAACACCGGGGAGCTGTTTTTT; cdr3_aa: CASSESGPFNTGELFF